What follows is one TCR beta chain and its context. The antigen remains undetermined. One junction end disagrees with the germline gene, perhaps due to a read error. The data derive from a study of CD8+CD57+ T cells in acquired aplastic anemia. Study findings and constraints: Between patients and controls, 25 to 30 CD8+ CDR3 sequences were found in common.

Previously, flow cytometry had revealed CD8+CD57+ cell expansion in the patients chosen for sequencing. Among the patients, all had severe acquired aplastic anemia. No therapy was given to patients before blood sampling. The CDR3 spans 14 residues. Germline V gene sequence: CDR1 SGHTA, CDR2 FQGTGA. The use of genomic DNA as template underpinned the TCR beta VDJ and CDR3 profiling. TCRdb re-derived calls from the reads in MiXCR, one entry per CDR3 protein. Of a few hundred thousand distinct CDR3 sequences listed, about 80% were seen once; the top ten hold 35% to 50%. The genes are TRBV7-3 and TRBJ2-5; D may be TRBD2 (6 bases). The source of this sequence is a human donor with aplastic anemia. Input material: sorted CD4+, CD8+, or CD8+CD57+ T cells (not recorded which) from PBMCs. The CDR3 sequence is CASSTGSGQETQHF. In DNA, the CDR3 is TGTGCCAGCAGCACAGGCAGCGGGCAAGAGACCCAGCACTTC.